This entry is about one T cell receptor (beta chain). Its antigen remains unknown. Reverse transcription of roughly 0.5 to 1 ug RNA was performed with random hexamers. The amplification used immunoSEQ multiplex PCR on TCR beta CDR3; it spanned 54 Vbeta and 13 Jbeta. TCRdb fed the immunoSEQ multiplex PCR reads into MiXCR, producing one record per CDR3 protein. Seen here are some 120,000 distinct CDR3 sequences, about 93% observed once, and the top ten hold under 0.25%. This record comes from a study of CD8 T cells in Susac syndrome. Study observations and caveats: As the study acknowledged, the number of individuals in its TCR sequencing and HLA analysis was relatively small.

Germline loops: CDR1 PRHDT, CDR2 FYEKMQ (reference sequence). The CDR3 consists of 13 residues. Trimming removed 5 bases at V and 2 bases at J, with 10 bases between. The multiple sclerosis controls consisted of treatment-naive patients with relapsing-remitting disease, either stable or active. TEMRA cells were FACS-enriched, with CD8+ and CD4+ T cells isolated negatively. Material: CD8+ T cells from PBMCs. This rearrangement joins TRBV13 to TRBJ2-7; no reliable D call. The source is a human donor with multiple sclerosis. The CDR3: CASSPLEAYEQYF. CDR3 in DNA: TGTGCCAGCAGCCCCCTCGAGGCCTACGAGCAGTACTTC.